What follows are 11 T cell receptor beta chains derived from one specimen sequenced in a study of tumor and adjacent non-tumor tissue in lung cancer. No cell sorting was done before RNA was extracted from the tissue. This non-tumor lung sample came from over 3 cm beyond the tumor edge. TCRbeta libraries were built with three rounds of nested PCR, modified from ARM-PCR. One entry per CDR3 protein, called by TCRdb with MiXCR from the multiplex PCR reads. The sample yields fewer than 90,000 distinct CDR3 sequences, around 82% seen once. Sequencing was done on a sample of distant non-tumor lung tissue. The source of these receptors is a woman between 50 and 59 years old with non-small cell lung cancer.

The chain has TRBV9 and TRBJ2-1; 8 positions match TRBD2. The ends lost 4 bases at V and 1 base at J; junction bases unmatched: 7. CDR1 is SGDLS and CDR2 is YYNGEE in the germline V gene. There are 16 residues in the CDR3. CDR3 residues: CASSPGRATSYNEQFF. The CDR3 nucleotides are TGTGCCAGCAGCCCCGGGAGGGCCACGTCCTACAATGAGCAGTTCTTC.

In the case of this clonotype: Its ends do not fully match the called genes, so a read error is possible. The J gene is TRBJ2-7, the V gene TRBV6-2 or TRBV6-3; D might be TRBD1 or TRBD2, each matching 5 bases. This CDR3 region has 14 residues. Per germline, CDR1 MNHEY and CDR2 SVGEGT. In nucleotides, the CDR3 is TGTACCAGCAATTACTCGCCAGGGACGGGAGAGCAGTACTTC. Translating gives CTSNYSPGTGEQYF.

As regards this clonotype: One junction end does not reproduce the germline sequence, and a read error may be involved. The rearrangement uses TRBV28 and TRBJ2-2; possibly TRBD1 for D (6 bases). There are 15 residues in the CDR3. Germline assignment: CDR1 MDHEN and CDR2 SYDVKM. CDR3 region: CASSLHGTNTGEMFF. DNA of the CDR3: TGTGCCAGTAGTTTGCACGGGACAAACACCGGGGAGATGTTTTTT.

A note on this clonotype: One end of the junction does not line up with germline, which may come from a read error. The chain carries TRBV6-7 and TRBJ1-5, with D uncertain. TRBV6-7 has ORF status, its function being uncertain. The CDR3 runs to 16 residues. DNA of the CDR3: TGTGCCAGCAGTTACTCGAGATCCGATCAGCAATCAGCCCCAGCATTC. Translated: CASSYSRSDQQSAPAF.

With regard to this clonotype: Because the CDR3 is missing its conserved closing phenylalanine or tryptophan, this is likely a read error. The chain employs TRBV29-1 and TRBJ2-7, with TRBD1 matching 10 bases. Germline loops: CDR1 SQVTM, CDR2 ANQGSEA. V was pared by 4 bases and J by 8 bases, with 8 bases of the junction left unmatched. There are 13 residues in the CDR3. The CDR3 loop reads CSVATGQGIKQYY. CDR3 in DNA: TGCAGCGTTGCGACGGGACAGGGGATCAAGCAGTACTAC.

Points on this clonotype: One base away lies a much larger clone, so this may be a sequencing read error. The genes are TRBV27 and TRBJ2-3; weak D call: TRBD1 (5 bases). Between the trimmed V and J ends, which lost 3 bases and 2 bases, there was a span of 9 bases. Germline lookup yields CDR1 MNHEY and CDR2 SMNVEV (reference sequence). The CDR3 loop spans 14 amino acids. CDR3 in amino acids: CASSLRTITDTQYF. The CDR3 DNA reads TGTGCCAGCAGTTTGAGGACAATCACAGATACGCAGTATTTT.

Note on this clonotype: At one end the junction does not follow the germline gene, possibly because of a read error. The rearrangement joins TRBV4-2 to TRBJ1-5; 8 bases are shared with TRBD1. CDR3 length equals 14 residues. Germline CDR1 is LGHNA and CDR2 is YNFKEQ. The CDR3 DNA sequence: TGTGCCGGCAGCCAACCGGACAGGGATCAGCCCCAGCATTTT. This encodes CAGSQPDRDQPQHF.

As concerns this clonotype: Germline and junction disagree at one end, which may indicate a read error. J is TRBJ2-7 and V is TRBV29-1; D is unclear. Germline V gives CDR1 SQVTM, CDR2 ANQGSEA. The CDR3 runs to 18 residues. This CDR3 is CSVRLTVFRSPQRNQQYF. The CDR3 DNA reads TGCAGCGTCCGCCTAACCGTCTTCAGGAGCCCGCAAAGGAACCAGCAATACTTC.

This clonotype was seen many times. This chain uses TRBV24-1 with TRBJ2-7; 9 bases are a match to TRBD1. Germline assignment: CDR1 KGHDR and CDR2 SFDVKD. CDR3 length equals 14 residues. Unmatched junction bases numbered 7, after V lost 6 bases and J lost 5 bases. The CDR3 nucleotides are TGTGCCACCAGTTCGGACAGGGGCGGCGACGAGCAGTACTTC. The encoded protein is CATSSDRGGDEQYF.

Comment on this clonotype: At one end, the junction sequence differs from germline, possibly due to a read error. The chain carries TRBV4-2 and TRBJ1-1; D not certain. The CDR3 has 16 residues. Germline lookup yields CDR1 LGHNA and CDR2 YNFKEQ. The CDR3 DNA follows: TGTGCCAGCAGCCCTCGGAACAGCCCTTTGAACGCTGAAGCTTTCTTT. Protein sequence: CASSPRNSPLNAEAFF.

For this clonotype: Mismatch with germline at one junction end may stem from a read error. The chain recombines TRBV12-3 or TRBV12-4 with TRBJ2-3; TRBD1 aligns across 8 bases. This CDR3 has 16 residues. The CDR3 DNA follows: TGTACCAGCAGCCCTGGGACAGGACTGAGCACAGATGCGCAGTATTTT. This translates into CTSSPGTGLSTDAQYF.